The rows below give T cell receptor beta chains drawn from one sample of a study of blood T cells in healthy people across ages. TCRdb passed the 5' RACE reads through MiXCR, listing each CDR3 protein once. Found here are some 1.8 million distinct CDR3 sequences, around 42% of them singletons; the top ten hold about 21%. The sample comprised blood. All receptors derive from a human donor in good health. Both conserved end residues are part of each CDR3. Part of the rows lack a size; the others show once, few, many or a class for expanded clones.

CDR3aa	abundance	v_gene	j_gene
CASSPRRGLAQYF	NA	TRBV7-2	TRBJ2-3
CASSVFGTDTQYF	few	TRBV9	TRBJ2-3
CASSPTRWGTQYF	few	TRBV7-2	TRBJ2-3
CASTPGLNYGYTF	NA	TRBV12-3/TRBV12-4	TRBJ1-2
CAGRRDDHSYEQYF	NA	TRBV10-3	TRBJ2-7
CASSLSLDSYEQYF	NA	TRBV7-9	TRBJ2-7
CASSRTDISYEQYF	few	TRBV4-1	TRBJ2-7
CSVGGLWETQYF	NA	TRBV29-1	TRBJ2-5
CASSSHIQGGEGDTQYF	NA	TRBV4-2	TRBJ2-3
CASSPQIQDSSTDTQYF	NA	TRBV4-2	TRBJ2-3
CAGSYWRGSGSPPDTQYF	once	TRBV6-5	TRBJ2-3
CASSFGGQVNTEAFF	NA	TRBV5-1	TRBJ1-1
CASSRTGGDYGYTF	many	TRBV6-5	TRBJ1-2
CASSHSASGVYEQYF	NA	TRBV4-2	NA
CASSPTPGGAKNIQYF	NA	TRBV5-1	TRBJ2-4
CASSLDRMNGYTF	few	TRBV12-3/TRBV12-4	TRBJ1-2
CASKRDGTLDTQYF	NA	TRBV2	TRBJ2-3
CASKRGPDREQFF	few	TRBV7-9	TRBJ2-1
CASSPPGQPIQETQYF	NA	TRBV18	TRBJ2-5
CASSLLEGTEAFF	NA	TRBV7-2	TRBJ1-1
CAWSPLRWGQGQETQYF	NA	TRBV30	TRBJ2-5
CASSEPQGWSYNEQFF	few	TRBV25-1	TRBJ2-1
CSVRTLSYEQYF	NA	TRBV29-1	NA
CASSGRGNVIQYF	NA	TRBV6-5	TRBJ2-4
CSVETSNEQFF	NA	TRBV29-1	TRBJ2-1
CASSTRNQSGGVTYEQYF	few	TRBV11-2	TRBJ2-7
CSVTGASINEQFF	few	TRBV29-1	TRBJ2-1
CASSQDSTYAMVFF	few	TRBV4-1	TRBJ1-4
CASSLTWTGAFF	once	TRBV7-2	TRBJ1-1
CASSLESGRPQETQFF	NA	TRBV7-2	NA
CATSASSLIDYGYTF	NA	TRBV24-1	TRBJ1-2
CASSLDLGFEAFF	few	TRBV7-7	TRBJ1-1
CASSYSIGWTGYEQYF	once	TRBV6-5	NA
CASSQKGPLDTQYF	many	TRBV4-3	TRBJ2-3
CASSPRFSGSYNEQFF	once	TRBV7-9	TRBJ2-1
CASSQAGQLNEKLFF	few	TRBV7-6	TRBJ1-4
CASSLTQWTHNEQFF	NA	TRBV7-9	TRBJ2-1
CASSIDILYGYTF	few	TRBV6-6	TRBJ1-2
CSVDSGTGADTQYF	many	TRBV29-1	TRBJ2-3
CASSPSRGTGYSPLHF	few	TRBV4-1	TRBJ1-6
CASSLPDGNTEAFF	NA	TRBV11-2	TRBJ1-1
CASSVGTSVGVTDTQYF	NA	TRBV12-3/TRBV12-4	TRBJ2-3
CASSEGGRTGELFF	NA	TRBV2	TRBJ2-2
CASSDRSTDTQYF	few	TRBV6-4	TRBJ2-3
CASSPRLAGPQADTQYF	few	TRBV7-9	TRBJ2-3
CASSFIGSGMLTEAFF	NA	TRBV7-6	TRBJ1-1